The next 21 T cell receptor beta chains were all read from a single sample in a study of cytomegalovirus exposure and HLA in healthy donors. TCRdb's copy holds only in-frame clones and misses some; the assay was immunoSEQ multiplex PCR. The data hold approximately 60,000 clones, with 80% to 95% observed a single time. Sequencing was carried out using PBMCs. These receptors were taken from a man aged 18 to 35 in good health and CMV-seronegative.

V and J are TRBV10-3 and TRBJ1-4; a possible D gene is TRBD1 (6 bases). Looked up from germline, CDR1 is ENHRY and CDR2 is SYGVKD. CDR3 length: 14 amino acids. V was shortened by 10 bases and J by 2 bases, with 14 bases between the two germline ends. CDR3 residues: CATGEGMTNEKLFF. As DNA, the CDR3 is TGTGCCACAGGGGAGGGTATGACTAATGAAAAACTGTTTTTT.

The rearrangement uses TRBV5-1 and TRBJ2-1; 11 bases agree with TRBD1. There are 14 residues in the CDR3. After removal of 4 bases from V and 8 bases from J, the junction contained 5 bases not matched to a gene. CDR1 and CDR2 (germline): SGHRS, YFSETQ. CDR3 DNA: TGCGCCAGCAGCGGATGGACAGGGGGCGATGAGCAGTTCTTC. Translation: CASSGWTGGDEQFF.

The rearrangement links TRBV6-5 to TRBJ2-7; D may be TRBD1 (6 bases). Trimming cost V 3 bases and J 7 bases, with 16 bases left between them. CDR3 length equals 14 residues. Germline V CDR1 and CDR2: MNHEY, SVGAGI. CDR3 region: CASSYTGTSGEQYF. The CDR3 coding sequence is TGTGCCAGCAGTTATACCGGGACATCGGGGGAGCAGTACTTC.

This clone has more than one count but fewer than ten. The chain is built from TRBV18 and TRBJ1-4; D not certain. V lost 3 bases and J lost 0, with 8 bases in between. The CDR3 is 15 residues long. In germline, CDR1 is KGHSH, CDR2 LQKENI. CDR3 nucleotides: TGTGCCAGCTCACCTTTCGGGACAACTAATGAAAAACTGTTTTTT. Translation: CASSPFGTTNEKLFF.

The V call is TRBV7-9, the J call TRBJ1-2; TRBD1 matches at 7 bases. The germline CDR1 and CDR2 sequences are SEHNR and FQNEAQ (reference sequence). V lost 3 bases and J lost 3; bases outside the gene matches: 13. The CDR3 extends over 17 amino acids. CDR3 in DNA: TGTGCCAGCAGCTTCCCAAGGGCGAGACAGGGAGACTATGGCTACACCTTC. Its translation is CASSFPRARQGDYGYTF.

The V call is TRBV6-5, the J call TRBJ1-2; D remains ambiguous. V lost 4 bases and J 8 bases, leaving 11 bases between the germline ends. Germline CDR1 reads MNHEY; CDR2 reads SVGAGI. The CDR3 consists of 12 residues. The CDR3 DNA is TGTGCCAGCAGTTCCCCGGTGATGGGCTACACCTTC. Its protein is CASSSPVMGYTF.

This rearrangement joins TRBV5-6 to TRBJ1-3, with TRBD1 identical over 9 bases. The ends lost 2 bases at V and 0 bases at J; junction bases unmatched: 6. Germline assignment: CDR1 SGHDT and CDR2 YYEEEE. The CDR3 consists of 17 residues. The CDR3 coding sequence is TGTGCCAGCAGCTTACCGGGACAGGGACGCTCTGGAAACACCATATATTTT. This gives the protein CASSLPGQGRSGNTIYF. The full variable domain, with the rest looked up from reference TRBV5-6 and TRBJ1-3, is DAGVTQSPTHLIKTRGQQVTLRCSPKSGHDTVSWYQQALGQGPQFIFQYYEEEERQRGNFPDRFSGHQFPNYSSELNVNALLLGDSALYLCASSLPGQGRSGNTIYFGEGSWLTVV.

The chain uses TRBV11-3 and TRBJ2-1; 12 nucleotides line up with TRBD2. The CDR3 covers 15 residues. Germline V gene sequence: CDR1 SGHNT, CDR2 YENEEA. V dropped 3 bases and J dropped 6; count of bases not matched to a gene: 3. The CDR3 loop is CASSLGLAGSNEQFF. CDR3 coding DNA: TGTGCCAGCAGCTTGGGACTAGCGGGTAGCAATGAGCAGTTCTTC. Full variable domain (outside the CDR3, taken from reference TRBV11-3 and TRBJ2-1): EAGVVQSPRYKIIEKKQPVAFWCNPISGHNTLYWYLQNLGQGPELLIRYENEEAVDDSQLPKDRFSAERLKGVDSTLKIQPAELGDSAVYLCASSLGLAGSNEQFFGPGTRLTVL.

This sequence joins TRBV29-1 and TRBJ2-1; D gene uncertain. The CDR3 loop spans 12 amino acids. Germline V gene data show CDR1 as SQVTM and CDR2 as ANQGSEA. The V end lost 2 bases, the J end lost 5 bases, and 7 bases lay between the germline ends. CDR3 coding DNA: TGCAGCGTTGAACTCCGGGACAATGAGCAGTTCTTC. It specifies CSVELRDNEQFF.

The rearrangement links TRBV6-4 to TRBJ2-6; TRBD1 matches at 9 bases. The CDR3 is 17 amino acids. Germline values: CDR1 MRHNA, CDR2 SNTAGT. J gave up 0 bases and V 4 bases, and 4 bases lay outside the gene matches. The CDR3 DNA follows: TGTGCCAGCAGTGGCCGGGACAGGGTCTCTGGGGCCAACGTCCTGACTTTC. This codes for CASSGRDRVSGANVLTF.

The chain uses TRBV7-2 and TRBJ2-5, with 11 bases matching TRBD1. In germline, CDR1 is SGHTA, CDR2 FQGNSA. The CDR3 has 16 amino acids. V trimming: 5 bases; J trimming: 5 bases; junction bases outside the gene matches: 10. The CDR3 DNA sequence: TGTGCCAGCAGCCAATACGGGACAGGGGGTACGGAGACCCAGTACTTC. Amino acid sequence: CASSQYGTGGTETQYF.

In DNA form, the CDR3 reads TGTGCCAGCAGAAGACAGCTGAACTATGGCTACACCTTC. Its protein product is CASRRQLNYGYTF. This chain uses TRBV28 with TRBJ1-2, with D perhaps matching TRBD1 (5 bases). V was trimmed by 6 bases and J by 2 bases, leaving 10 bases between them. This CDR3 is built from 13 residues. In germline, CDR1 is MDHEN, CDR2 SYDVKM.

The chain employs TRBV5-1 and TRBJ1-5; 10 nucleotides agree with TRBD1. CDR1 and CDR2 from the germline V gene are SGHRS and YFSETQ. The CDR3 has 15 amino acids. With V trimmed by 0 bases and J by 8 bases, 5 bases remained unmatched. CDR3 nucleotide sequence: TGCGCCAGCAGCTTGGATGGGACAGGGGTCAAGCCCCAGCATTTT. Amino acid sequence: CASSLDGTGVKPQHF.

The rearrangement uses TRBV7-9 and TRBJ2-3, with 9 bases that match TRBD2. This CDR3 region has 14 residues. Germline V gene lookup returns CDR1 SEHNR and CDR2 FQNEAQ (reference sequence). J lost 5 bases, V lost 1 base, and 1 base had no gene match. The CDR3 loop is CASSLGSGRDTQYF. In nucleotides, the CDR3 is TGTGCCAGCAGCTTAGGTAGCGGGAGAGATACGCAGTATTTT.

This clone has more than one count but fewer than ten. The chain combines TRBV11-3 with TRBJ2-1; the match to TRBD2 covers 7 bases. This CDR3 spans 15 amino acids. V gave up 5 bases and J gave up 2 bases; unmatched junction bases: 6. Germline V CDR1 and CDR2: SGHNT, YENEEA. CDR3 DNA sequence: TGTGCCAGCAGCCCGCGGGAGATGGCCTACAATGAGCAGTTCTTC. Its translation is CASSPREMAYNEQFF.

The chain couples TRBV4-1 to TRBJ2-1, with a weak D call TRBD2 (5 bases). V dropped 0 bases and J dropped 15 bases, with 12 bases sitting between them. Germline values: CDR1 MGHRA, CDR2 YSYEKL. This CDR3 has 12 amino acids. The CDR3 region is CASSQDPGLPFF. In DNA, the CDR3 is TGCGCCAGCAGCCAAGATCCCGGACTCCCGTTCTTC.

The CDR3 sequence: CASIGAANTGELFF. CDR3 DNA sequence: TGTGCCAGCATTGGGGCCGCGAACACCGGGGAGCTGTTTTTT. The rearrangement joins TRBV28 to TRBJ2-2, with a tentative D call TRBD1 (5 bases). V gave up 7 bases and J gave up 0 bases, with 9 bases separating them. Germline CDR1 reads MDHEN; CDR2 reads SYDVKM. The CDR3 runs to 14 residues.

The V call is TRBV9, the J call TRBJ1-1; no definite D call. Germline-derived CDR1 and CDR2 are SGDLS and YYNGEE. CDR3 length: 15 residues. V gave up 6 bases and J gave up 6 bases, with 21 bases separating them. CDR3 amino acids: CASTPDQARVSEAFF. CDR3 coding DNA: TGTGCCAGCACCCCCGATCAGGCGAGGGTATCTGAAGCTTTCTTT.

The chain is built from TRBV7-9 and TRBJ2-7, with 10 nucleotides matching TRBD2. CDR1 and CDR2 from the germline V gene are SEHNR and FQNEAQ (reference sequence). V was clipped by 0 bases and J by 5 bases; unmatched bases: 7. The CDR3 has 16 amino acids. As DNA, the CDR3 is TGTGCCAGCAGCTTAGCCCTAGCGGGAGTCGGTGACGAGCAGTACTTC. Amino acids: CASSLALAGVGDEQYF.

The rearrangement uses TRBV29-1 and TRBJ2-1, with D possibly TRBD2 on 5 matching bases. The V end lost 2 bases, the J end lost 5 bases, and 16 bases lay between the germline ends. From germline, CDR1 is SQVTM and CDR2 ANQGSEA. The CDR3 totals 15 residues. The DNA of the CDR3 is TGCAGCGTTGAAACGTTGGACTTACCGGACAATGAGCAGTTCTTC. It encodes CSVETLDLPDNEQFF.

The chain links TRBV5-1 to TRBJ2-3, with D possibly matching TRBD2 (6 bases). The CDR3 runs to 17 residues. Germline V CDR1 and CDR2: SGHRS, YFSETQ. Trimming shortened V by 4 bases and J by 4 bases, and 22 bases separated the two germline ends. CDR3 nucleotide sequence: TGCGCCAGCAGCACGGGGCCGGGGAGGAACCAGGCAGATACGCAGTATTTT. As protein: CASSTGPGRNQADTQYF.